The next 7 T cell receptor beta chains were all read from a single sample in a study of immune reconstitution after stem cell transplant in scleroderma. MiXCR, run by TCRdb on the RT-PCR reads, gives a single entry per CDR3 protein. The sample comprises about 1,700 distinct CDR3 sequences, around 15% of which are singletons, and approximately 24% rests with the top ten. This material was collected before or after autologous hematopoietic stem cell transplantation (not recorded which). Every receptor here comes from a female donor with systemic sclerosis.

The V gene is TRBV15, the J gene TRBJ2-7; 11 bases are a match to TRBD2. The CDR3 consists of 15 residues. CDR1 is LNHNV and CDR2 is YYDKDF in the germline V gene (reference sequence). V trimming: 3 bases; J trimming: 5 bases; junction bases outside the gene matches: 6. In nucleotides, the CDR3 is TGTGCCACCAGCAGGGCCACTAGCGGGGGACACGAGCAGTACTTC. This codes for CATSRATSGGHEQYF.

In its sample, this clonotype ranks as medium-sized. The chain combines TRBV29-1 with TRBJ1-2; D uncertain. CDR3 size: 13 residues. Trimming cost V 3 bases and J 4 bases, with 12 bases left between them. Germline loops: CDR1 SQVTM, CDR2 ANQGSEA. CDR3 nucleotide sequence: TGCAGCGTTGATCCCGCAGAGGGCTATGGCTACACCTTC. Translation: CSVDPAEGYGYTF.

This clonotype turned up a few times. The chain combines TRBV7-2 with TRBJ1-5; D may be TRBD1 (6 bases). The CDR3 sequence is 15 residues long. The V end was cut by 1 base, the J end by 7 bases, with 14 bases between. CDR1 and CDR2 from the germline V gene are SGHTA and FQGNSA. The CDR3 loop reads CASSLGSGTLQPQHF. The CDR3 nucleotides are TGTGCCAGCAGCTTAGGTTCGGGGACATTACAGCCCCAGCATTTT.

This clonotype is medium-sized (0.01 to 0.1%) in the sample. The chain uses TRBV20-1 and TRBJ2-5, with unresolved D. V lost 4 bases and J lost 2, with 17 bases in between. Looked up from germline, CDR1 is DFQATT and CDR2 is SNEGSKA (reference sequence). The CDR3 covers 15 residues. CDR3 coding DNA: TGCAGTGCTAAGGTTGGCTCTAACCCACAAGAGACCCAGTACTTC. Amino acids: CSAKVGSNPQETQYF.

This clonotype rates as medium-sized. This chain connects TRBV7-9 to TRBJ2-7, with D unresolved. Per the germline V gene, CDR1 is SEHNR and CDR2 is FQNEAQ (reference sequence). The CDR3 contains 16 residues. The germline V and J ends were trimmed by 5 bases and 3 bases, with 20 bases remaining between them. In DNA form, the CDR3 reads TGTGCCAGCAGCCCCGAAAGGACGGAATGGGGCTACGAGCAGTACTTC. Translated, it gives CASSPERTEWGYEQYF. Based on the CDR3 plus reference TRBV7-9 and TRBJ2-7, the full variable domain is DTGVSQNPRHKITKRGQNVTFRCDPISEHNRLYWYRQTLGQGPEFLTYFQNEAQLEKSRLLSDRFSAERPKGSFSTLEIQRTEQGDSAMYLCASSPERTEWGYEQYFGPGTRLTVT.

This clonotype is termed medium-sized (0.01 to 0.1%). The CDR3 spells CASSYGRGDYEQYF. The CDR3, as DNA: TGTGCCAGCAGTTACGGCAGGGGGGACTACGAGCAGTACTTC. The chain recombines TRBV6-5 with TRBJ2-7; D is perhaps TRBD1 (7 bases). The ends were cut back, 2 bases at V and 3 bases at J, with 11 bases in the middle. CDR1 is MNHEY and CDR2 is SVGAGI in the germline V gene. The CDR3 spans 14 residues.

DNA for the CDR3: TGTGCCAGCAGTCAAACAACAGGGGGGGGGACCCAGTACTTC. As protein: CASSQTTGGGTQYF. The V gene is TRBV27, the J gene TRBJ2-5, with a possible D match to TRBD1 (8 bases). V lost 5 bases to trimming and J lost 7 bases, with 17 bases between them. This CDR3 spans 14 amino acids. Germline values: CDR1 MNHEY, CDR2 SMNVEV (reference sequence).